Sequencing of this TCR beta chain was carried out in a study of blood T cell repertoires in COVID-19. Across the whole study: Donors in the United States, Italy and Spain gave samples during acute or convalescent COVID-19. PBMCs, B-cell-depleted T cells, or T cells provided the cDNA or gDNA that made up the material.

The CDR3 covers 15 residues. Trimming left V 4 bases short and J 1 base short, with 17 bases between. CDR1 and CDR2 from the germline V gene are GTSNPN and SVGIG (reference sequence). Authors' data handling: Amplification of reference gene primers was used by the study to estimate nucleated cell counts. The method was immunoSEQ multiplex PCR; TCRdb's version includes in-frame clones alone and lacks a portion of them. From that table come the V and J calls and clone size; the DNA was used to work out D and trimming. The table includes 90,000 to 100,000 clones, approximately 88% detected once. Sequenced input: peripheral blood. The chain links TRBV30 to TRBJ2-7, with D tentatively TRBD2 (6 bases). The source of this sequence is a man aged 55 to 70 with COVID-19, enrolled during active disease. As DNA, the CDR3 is TGTGCCTGGAACCCCGGGGGTCCGAGATCCTACGAGCAGTACTTC. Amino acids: CAWNPGGPRSYEQYF.